The clone carrying this T cell receptor beta chain was found once. Antigen: not known. The data originate from a study of T cell responses to AZD1222 COVID-19 vaccine. Regarding the study as a whole: Among AZD1222 vaccinees, only six or seven were seropositive at baseline. Donors were chiefly white British, with a greater number of females, and clonal diversity was perhaps underestimated. Repertoires in all cases were sampled only once the peak T cell response had passed.

Measured with immunoSEQ multiplex PCR; TCRdb has only the in-frame clones, and not every one. The sample holds 150,000 to 200,000 clones, 80% to 95% seen once. The TCR comes from an adult in good health. The sequences come from peripheral blood, collected on day 0 of AZD1222 vaccination.

The CDR3 nucleotides are TGTGCCAGCAGCGGCGCCGGGACAGGGGACTCTGGAAACACCATATATTTT. This translates into CASSGAGTGDSGNTIYF. This rearrangement joins TRBV9 to TRBJ1-3; 10 bases are a match to TRBD1. This CDR3 spans 17 amino acids. From germline, CDR1 is SGDLS and CDR2 YYNGEE. With 3 bases clipped from V and 0 bases from J, the junction kept 6 bases outside the gene matches.